Following are 11 T cell receptor beta chains from one sample sequenced in a study of T cells in Graves' hyperthyroidism and ophthalmopathy (dated by TCRdb to the late 2010s). The library was produced with multiplex PCR. The sequencing machine was an Illumina HiSeq 2000. Amplification of TCR beta CDR3 regions was carried out from RNA transcripts. A first-round RT-PCR of the TCR CDR3 used the HTBI primer set with the Qiagen OneStep RT-PCR kit. TCRdb took the public reads, trimmed them with fastp at Q25, ran MiXCR for clone calling and kept in-frame beta chains. Rows are combined by CDR3 protein, so each entry shows the most common genes and DNA. The sample has roughly 660,000 distinct CDR3 sequences on record, 15% to 20% of them singletons. The top ten clonotypes cover around 15% of the sample. Material for sequencing was blood. These receptors were obtained from a man aged 45-65 years with Graves' hyperthyroidism.

The chain has TRBV12-3 or TRBV12-4 and TRBJ2-1; TRBD2 agrees at 7 bases. J lost 9 bases, V lost 5 bases, and 7 bases had no gene match. The CDR3 loop spans 13 amino acids. The chain's CDR3 is CASSPTGGAEQFF. Here the CDR3 DNA reads TGTGCCAGCAGTCCCACGGGGGGAGCTGAGCAGTTCTTC.

This clonotype was counted at least ten times. The J gene is TRBJ2-1, the V gene TRBV10-3, with a tentative D call TRBD2 (6 bases). This CDR3 has 12 amino acids. Between the trimmed V and J ends, which lost 4 bases and 10 bases, there was a span of 11 bases. The V gene's germline CDR1 is ENHRY and CDR2 SYGVKD. The CDR3 nucleotides read TGTGCCATCAGTGCTCTAGCGAACGAGCAGTTCTTC. Protein product: CAISALANEQFF.

This clonotype was recorded many times. The chain combines TRBV27 with TRBJ1-2; 7 nucleotides line up with TRBD1. J lost 4 bases, V lost 4 bases, and 9 bases had no gene match. The germline CDR1 and CDR2 sequences are MNHEY and SMNVEV (reference sequence). The CDR3 is made up of 15 amino acids. The CDR3 spells CASSSDRPGGYGYTF. DNA of the CDR3: TGTGCCAGCAGTTCGGACAGGCCAGGCGGCTATGGCTACACCTTC.

With regard to this clonotype: A read error may explain this, as a much larger clone is one base away. V usage is TRBV6-1 and J usage is TRBJ2-7; possible D gene TRBD1, 5 bases. Germline V gene sequence: CDR1 MNHNS, CDR2 SASEGT. The CDR3 loop spans 15 amino acids. Here the CDR3 reads CASRGPSLSSYEQCF. CDR3 sequence (DNA): TGTGCCAGCAGGGGGCCGTCCTTGAGCTCCTACGAGCAGTGCTTC.

V usage is TRBV27 and J usage is TRBJ2-7, with 7 bases fitting TRBD2. Germline trimming cut 4 bases from V and 9 bases from J; bases unmatched to any gene: 9. CDR1 and CDR2 (germline): MNHEY, SMNVEV (reference sequence). The CDR3 extends over 13 amino acids. Here the CDR3 DNA reads TGTGCCAGCAGTTGGGTAGCGGGCGATATGCAGTACTTC. It is translated as CASSWVAGDMQYF.

This clonotype has more than one count but fewer than ten. Possible read error: a much larger clone is one base away. V usage is TRBV11-2 and J usage is TRBJ2-7; 9 nucleotides line up with TRBD2. The CDR3 is 16 residues long. Germline V gene lookup returns CDR1 SGHAT and CDR2 FQNNGV. CDR3 sequence reads: CAGSLAAGGGSYEQYF. CDR3 DNA: TGTGCCGGCAGCTTAGCTGCGGGAGGGGGGTCCTACGAGCAGTACTTC.

This clonotype was counted ten times or more. This chain uses TRBV18 with TRBJ2-7; 7 bases match TRBD1. After removal of 4 bases from V and 3 bases from J, the junction contained 3 bases not matched to a gene. This CDR3 comprises 13 residues. Per the germline V gene, CDR1 is KGHSH and CDR2 is LQKENI. The CDR3 spells CASSQTGLYEQYF. The CDR3 DNA follows: TGTGCCAGCTCACAGACAGGGCTCTACGAGCAGTACTTC.

This clonotype came up many times. This chain links TRBV2 with TRBJ1-2, with 9 bases identical to TRBD1. Germline lookup yields CDR1 SNHLY and CDR2 FYNNEI. With V trimmed by 4 bases and J by 3 bases, 0 bases remained unmatched. CDR3 length: 13 residues. As DNA, the CDR3 is TGTGCCAGCAGTGGGGACAGGGACTATGGCTACACCTTC. It specifies CASSGDRDYGYTF.

The V gene is TRBV7-9, the J gene TRBJ2-7; 7 bases are shared with TRBD2. The CDR3 consists of 14 residues. Germline loops: CDR1 SEHNR, CDR2 FQNEAQ (reference sequence). Unmatched junction bases numbered 11, after V lost 5 bases and J lost 7 bases. CDR3 region: CASSQAGDSWEQYF. The CDR3 bases are TGTGCCAGCAGCCAGGCGGGGGATTCATGGGAGCAGTACTTC.

V is TRBV6-2 or TRBV6-3 and J is TRBJ2-7; D not resolved. V lost 7 bases to trimming and J lost 6 bases, with 16 bases between them. Germline V lookup: CDR1 MNHEY, CDR2 SVGEGT. The CDR3 is 13 amino acids. In DNA form, the CDR3 reads TGTGCCAGCATGATTTCTGTTCGGACCGAGCAGTACTTC. Translation gives CASMISVRTEQYF.

This clonotype was picked up many times. The chain carries TRBV2 and TRBJ2-5; perhaps TRBD2 as D (6 bases). Trimming pared 7 bases from V and 4 bases from J, leaving 22 bases between. CDR1 is SNHLY and CDR2 is FYNNEI in the germline V gene. The CDR3 spans 16 residues. The CDR3: CASIRSVVRERETQYF. The CDR3 DNA reads TGTGCCAGCATCCGAAGCGTGGTCCGGGAGAGAGAGACCCAGTACTTC.